This T cell receptor (beta chain) is from a study of regulatory T cells in long-lasting Graves disease. This CDR3 contains 16 residues. After removal of 3 bases from V and 4 bases from J, the junction contained 12 bases not matched to a gene. The V gene's germline CDR1 is KGHSH and CDR2 LQKENI. The time point denotes: newly diagnosed GD, antithyroid drugs for less than 3 months. RNA extracted from PBMCs served as the sequencing template. Arm-PCR of CDR3 regions and iRepertoire HTBI primers were the basis on which TCR beta libraries were built. From the multiplex PCR reads, TCRdb called clonotypes with MiXCR, one entry per CDR3 protein. This table has about 400,000 distinct CDR3 sequences, around a sixth appearing once. The table lists this clonotype with a few counts.

This chain links TRBV18 with TRBJ2-7, with TRBD1 matching 7 bases. This clonotype originated in a female donor with Graves disease. The sample was peripheral blood mononuclear cells (PBMCs), taken at new diagnosis, from a patient treated with antithyroid drugs. In nucleotides, the CDR3 is TGTGCCAGCTCACCGTCTAACCGGGACAGAGTTTACGAGCAGTACTTC. Protein sequence: CASSPSNRDRVYEQYF.